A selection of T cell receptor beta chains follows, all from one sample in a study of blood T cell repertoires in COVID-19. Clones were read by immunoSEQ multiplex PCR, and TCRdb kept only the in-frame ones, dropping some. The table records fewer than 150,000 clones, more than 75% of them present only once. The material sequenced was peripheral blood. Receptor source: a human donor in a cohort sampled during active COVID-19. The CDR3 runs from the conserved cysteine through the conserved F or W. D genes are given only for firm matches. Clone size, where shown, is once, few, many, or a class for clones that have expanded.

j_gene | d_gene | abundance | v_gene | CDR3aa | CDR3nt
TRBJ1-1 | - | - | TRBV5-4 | CASSANREKGEAFF | TGTGCCAGCAGCGCTAACAGGGAGAAGGGTGAAGCTTTCTTT
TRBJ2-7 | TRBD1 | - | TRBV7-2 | CASSTGTGGVDEQYF | TGTGCCAGCAGCACCGGGACAGGGGGCGTCGACGAGCAGTACTTC
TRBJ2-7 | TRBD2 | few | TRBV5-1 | CASSPTSGSYEQYF | TGCGCCAGCAGCCCGACTAGCGGCTCCTACGAGCAGTACTTC
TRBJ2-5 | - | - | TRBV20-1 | CSARQVDTQYF | TGCAGTGCTAGACAGGTTGACACCCAGTACTTC
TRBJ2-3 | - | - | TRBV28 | CASSPSTPGDTQYF | TGTGCCAGCAGTCCCTCAACACCAGGGGATACGCAGTATTTT
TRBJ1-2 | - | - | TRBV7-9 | CASSLNPNYGYTF | TGTGCCAGCAGCTTAAATCCAAACTATGGCTACACCTTC
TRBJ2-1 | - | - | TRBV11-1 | CASSLLTSWYNEQFF | TGTGCCAGCAGCTTATTGACTTCATGGTACAATGAGCAGTTCTTC
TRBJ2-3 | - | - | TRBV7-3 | CASSLIGQRSTDTQYF | TGTGCCAGCAGCTTAATTGGGCAGAGAAGCACAGATACGCAGTATTTT
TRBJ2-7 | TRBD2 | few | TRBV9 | CASSRRGSGLAYEQYF | TGTGCCAGCAGCCGGCGTGGATCAGGACTAGCCTACGAGCAGTACTTC
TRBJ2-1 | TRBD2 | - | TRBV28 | CASSLCLGHLGLAGSLRNEQFF | TGTGCCAGCAGTTTATGCCTAGGTCATTTGGGACTAGCGGGAAGTCTCCGCAATGAGCAGTTCTTC
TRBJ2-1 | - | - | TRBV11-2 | CASSFPFPGLRSYNEQFF | TGTGCCAGCAGCTTCCCCTTTCCCGGACTCCGCTCCTACAATGAGCAGTTCTTC
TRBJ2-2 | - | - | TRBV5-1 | CASSLGGSTGELFF | TGCGCCAGCAGCCTTGGGGGGAGCACCGGGGAGCTGTTTTTT
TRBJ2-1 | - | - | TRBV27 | CASSTAGGPYNEQFF | TGTGCCAGCAGTACCGCAGGGGGGCCCTACAATGAGCAGTTCTTC
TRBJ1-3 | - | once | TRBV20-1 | CSARARNTIYF | TGCAGTGCTAGAGCAAGAAACACCATATATTTT
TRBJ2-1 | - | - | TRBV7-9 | CASNQWGQYNEQFF | TGTGCCAGCAACCAGTGGGGACAATACAATGAGCAGTTCTTC
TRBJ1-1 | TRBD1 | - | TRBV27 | CASRTGRFGNTEAFF | TGTGCCAGCAGGACAGGGCGGTTCGGGAACACTGAAGCTTTCTTT
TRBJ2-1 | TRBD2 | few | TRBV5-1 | CASSSAGGYNEQFF | TGCGCCAGCAGCTCAGCGGGGGGCTACAATGAGCAGTTCTTC
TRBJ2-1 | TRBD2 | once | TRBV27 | CASTSGLAPNEQFF | TGTGCCAGCACCTCGGGACTAGCGCCAAATGAGCAGTTCTTC
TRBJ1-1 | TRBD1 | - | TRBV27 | CASSPRDRMNTEAFF | TGTGCCAGCAGTCCTCGGGACAGGATGAACACTGAAGCTTTCTTT
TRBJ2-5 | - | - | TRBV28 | CASSLRLGETQYF | TGTGCCAGCAGTTTAAGACTAGGAGAGACCCAGTACTTC
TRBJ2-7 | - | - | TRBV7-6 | CASSLEDSLEQYF | TGTGCCAGCAGCTTAGAAGACAGCCTCGAGCAGTACTTC
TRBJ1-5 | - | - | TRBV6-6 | CASSYLGAGNQPQHF | TGTGCCAGCAGTTACCTAGGGGCAGGTAATCAGCCCCAGCATTTT
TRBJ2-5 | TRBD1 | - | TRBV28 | CASTGAGGGETQYF | TGTGCCAGCACAGGCGCAGGGGGCGGGGAGACCCAGTACTTC
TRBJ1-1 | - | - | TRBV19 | CASSAAQNTEAFF | TGTGCCAGTAGTGCGGCCCAGAACACTGAAGCTTTCTTT
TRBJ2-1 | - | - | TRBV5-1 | CASSLAAGSYNEQFF | TGCGCCAGCAGCTTGGCTGCAGGCTCCTACAATGAGCAGTTCTTC
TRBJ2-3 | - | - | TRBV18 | CASSGTLAGTDTQYF | TGTGCCAGCTCCGGGACATTGGCGGGCACAGATACGCAGTATTTT
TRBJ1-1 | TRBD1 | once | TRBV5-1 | CASSSGQPNTEAFF | TGCGCCAGCAGCTCGGGACAGCCCAACACTGAAGCTTTCTTT
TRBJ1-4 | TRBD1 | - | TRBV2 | CASSRDRATNEKLFF | TGTGCCAGCAGTAGGGACAGGGCAACTAATGAAAAACTGTTTTTT
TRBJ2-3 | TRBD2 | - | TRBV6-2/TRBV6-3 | CASSHPTSGGADTQYF | TGTGCCAGCAGCCATCCGACTAGCGGGGGAGCAGATACGCAGTATTTT
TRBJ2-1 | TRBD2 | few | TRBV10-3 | CAITTREGNEQFF | TGTGCCATCACCACCCGGGAGGGCAATGAGCAGTTCTTC
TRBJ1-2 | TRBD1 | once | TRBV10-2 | CASRGTGADDHYGYTF | TGCGCCAGCAGGGGGACAGGGGCGGACGATCACTATGGCTACACCTTC
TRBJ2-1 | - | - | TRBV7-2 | CASSLRTLAGEQFF | TGTGCCAGCAGCTTAAGGACCTTGGCGGGGGAGCAGTTCTTC
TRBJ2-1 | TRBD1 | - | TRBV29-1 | CSVPTQGVGTYNEQFF | TGCAGCGTTCCAACTCAGGGGGTAGGCACCTACAATGAGCAGTTCTTC
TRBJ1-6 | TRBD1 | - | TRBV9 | CASSAPGTGNSPLHF | TGTGCCAGCAGCGCACCCGGGACAGGGAATTCACCCCTCCACTTT
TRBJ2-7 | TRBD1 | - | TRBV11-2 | CASSISDRSFYEQYF | TGTGCCAGCAGCATATCGGACAGGAGTTTCTACGAGCAGTACTTC
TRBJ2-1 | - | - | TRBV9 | CASSASGVSYNEQFF | TGTGCCAGCAGCGCGTCAGGGGTGTCCTACAATGAGCAGTTCTTC
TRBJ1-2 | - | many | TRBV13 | CASSPPDRLGYGYTF | TGTGCCAGCAGCCCCCCAGACAGGTTGGGCTATGGCTACACCTTC
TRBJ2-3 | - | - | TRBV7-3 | CASSPGRADTQYF | TGTGCCAGCAGCCCCGGCAGGGCAGATACGCAGTATTTT
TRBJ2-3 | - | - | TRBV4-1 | CASSQPLDTQYF | TGCGCCAGCAGCCAACCCCTGGATACGCAGTATTTT
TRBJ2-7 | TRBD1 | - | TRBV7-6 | CASSWGQGKMDEQYF | TGTGCCAGCAGTTGGGGACAGGGAAAAATGGACGAGCAGTACTTC
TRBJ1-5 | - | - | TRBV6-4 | CASSPDRNQPQHF | TGTGCCAGCAGCCCGGACAGAAATCAGCCCCAGCATTTT
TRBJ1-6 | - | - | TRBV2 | CASSEVRGSYNSPLHF | TGTGCCAGCAGTGAAGTTAGGGGTTCCTATAATTCACCCCTCCACTTT
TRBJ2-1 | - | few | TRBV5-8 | CASSLEAGSYNEQFF | TGTGCCAGCAGCTTGGAGGCGGGTTCCTACAATGAGCAGTTCTTC
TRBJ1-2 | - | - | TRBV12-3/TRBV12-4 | CASSPGVNYGYTF | TGTGCCAGCAGTCCCGGGGTTAACTATGGCTACACCTTC
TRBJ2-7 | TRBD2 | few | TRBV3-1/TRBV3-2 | CASSPGGLAGHEQYF | TGTGCCAGCAGCCCAGGGGGACTAGCGGGGCACGAGCAGTACTTC
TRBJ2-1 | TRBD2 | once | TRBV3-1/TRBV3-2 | CASSQAGAVPEQFF | TGTGCCAGCAGCCAGGCGGGAGCGGTTCCTGAGCAGTTCTTC
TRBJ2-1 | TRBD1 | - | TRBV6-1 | CASSEATGYNEQFF | TGTGCCAGCAGTGAAGCGACAGGGTACAATGAGCAGTTCTTC
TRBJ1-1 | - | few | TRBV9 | CASSPGVSTEAFF | TGTGCCAGCAGCCCAGGGGTGAGCACTGAAGCTTTCTTT